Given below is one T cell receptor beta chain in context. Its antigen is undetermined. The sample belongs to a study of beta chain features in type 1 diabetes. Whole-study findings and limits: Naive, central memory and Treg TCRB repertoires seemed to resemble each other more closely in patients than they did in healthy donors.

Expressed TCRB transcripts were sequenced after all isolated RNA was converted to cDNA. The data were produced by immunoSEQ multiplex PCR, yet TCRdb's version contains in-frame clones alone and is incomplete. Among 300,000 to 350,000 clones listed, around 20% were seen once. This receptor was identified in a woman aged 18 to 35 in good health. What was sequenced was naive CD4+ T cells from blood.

The CDR3 region has the DNA TGTGCCAGCAGGTCTGGCCAGAATCCCTACGAGCAGTACTTC. Translated, it gives CASRSGQNPYEQYF. This chain connects TRBV2 to TRBJ2-7; D remains ambiguous. Germline lookup yields CDR1 SNHLY and CDR2 FYNNEI. Trimming took 6 bases from V and 2 from J, leaving 14 bases between them. The CDR3 consists of 14 residues.